This T cell receptor beta chain was recovered during a study of shared clonotypes between healthy human individuals. TCRdb keeps only in-frame clones here, not all; method: immunoSEQ multiplex PCR. The sample shows millions of clones, just over 90% of them seen only once. Germline V gene data show CDR1 as SNHLY and CDR2 as FYNNEI. Deletions cut 5 bases from V and 2 bases from J, with 12 bases between. CDR3 length: 14 amino acids. This chain connects TRBV2 to TRBJ1-2, with a tentative D call TRBD1 (5 bases). The sequence came from a man aged 18 to 30 in good health. The source material was naive CD4+ T cells sorted from blood. Subset given: CD45RA+ positively selected. CDR3 loop: CASSPRGPNYGYTF. The CDR3 bases are TGTGCCAGCAGTCCGAGGGGTCCCAACTATGGCTACACCTTC.